Included here is one T cell receptor (beta chain) sequence, with context. Antigen: not known. The germline V gene has CDR1 DFQATT and CDR2 SNEGSKA (reference sequence). V trimming: 5 bases; J trimming: 10 bases; junction bases outside the gene matches: 6. This CDR3 is 12 amino acids long. Treatment noted: approximately 9-day PBMC culture with coronavirus spike peptide pools or control peptides (ViraFEST assay). This record comes from a study of vaccination and CD4 T cells after COVID-19. About the study: Post-vaccine sample collection happened at a median of approximately 10 weeks after dose two, ranging 14 to 241.

Cultured CD4+ T-cell DNA underwent Oncomine TCR Beta short-read sequencing. Using its own MiXCR run on the PCR reads, TCRdb lists one record per CDR3 protein. This sample yields thousands of distinct CDR3 sequences, of which 16% are seen a single time; approximately 15% belongs to the top ten. The chain uses TRBV20-1 and TRBJ2-3; 10 bases line up with TRBD2. Material: CD4+ T cells from blood, cultured in vitro. The receptor comes from a human donor who had recovered from COVID-19. The DNA of the CDR3 is TGCAGTGCTTCGGGACTAGCGCATTCGCAGTATTTT. Its translation is CSASGLAHSQYF.